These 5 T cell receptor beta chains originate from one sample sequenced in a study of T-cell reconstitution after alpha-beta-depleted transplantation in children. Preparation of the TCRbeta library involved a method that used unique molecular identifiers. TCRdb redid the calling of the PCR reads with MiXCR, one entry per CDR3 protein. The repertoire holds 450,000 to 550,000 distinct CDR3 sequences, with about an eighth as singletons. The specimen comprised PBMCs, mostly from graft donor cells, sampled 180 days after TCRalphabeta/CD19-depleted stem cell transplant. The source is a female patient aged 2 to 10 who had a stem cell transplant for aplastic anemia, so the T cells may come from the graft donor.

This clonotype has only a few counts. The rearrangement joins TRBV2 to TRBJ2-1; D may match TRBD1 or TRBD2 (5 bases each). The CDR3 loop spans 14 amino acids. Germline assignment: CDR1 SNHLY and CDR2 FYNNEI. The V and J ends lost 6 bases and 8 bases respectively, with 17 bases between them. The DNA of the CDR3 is TGTGCCAGCAGGAGCTCCTCGGGACCGGATGAGCAGTTCTTC. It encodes CASRSSSGPDEQFF.

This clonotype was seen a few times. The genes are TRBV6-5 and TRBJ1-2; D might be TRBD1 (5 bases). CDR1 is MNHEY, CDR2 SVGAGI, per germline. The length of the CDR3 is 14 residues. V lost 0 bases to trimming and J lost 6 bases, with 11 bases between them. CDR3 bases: TGTGCCAGCAGTTACTCGACAGTACGTAATGGCTACACCTTC. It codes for CASSYSTVRNGYTF.

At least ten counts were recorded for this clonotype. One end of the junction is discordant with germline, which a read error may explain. The CDR3 is CASSLEGRTQYF. In nucleotides, the CDR3 is TGTGCCAGCAGTTTAGAGGGTCGCACTCAGTACTTC. The chain carries TRBV7-2 and TRBJ2-4; D is possibly TRBD2 (5 bases). The V gene's germline CDR1 is SGHTA and CDR2 FQGNSA. This CDR3 comprises 12 residues.

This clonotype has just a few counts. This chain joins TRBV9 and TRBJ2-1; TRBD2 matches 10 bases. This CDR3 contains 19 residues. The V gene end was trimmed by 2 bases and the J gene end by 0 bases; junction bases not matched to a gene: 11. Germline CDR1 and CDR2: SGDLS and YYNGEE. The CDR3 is CASSVGLAGVKGSYNEQFF. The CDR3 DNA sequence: TGTGCCAGCAGCGTGGGCCTAGCGGGAGTTAAGGGCTCCTACAATGAGCAGTTCTTC.

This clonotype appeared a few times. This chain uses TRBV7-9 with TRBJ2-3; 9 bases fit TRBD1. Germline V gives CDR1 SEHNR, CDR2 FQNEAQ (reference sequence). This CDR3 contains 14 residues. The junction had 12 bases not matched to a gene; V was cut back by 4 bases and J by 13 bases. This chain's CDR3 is CASSSGAIRDREYF. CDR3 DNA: TGTGCCAGCAGCTCAGGGGCCATAAGGGACAGGGAGTATTTT.